The clone carrying this T cell receptor beta chain was found a few times. This entry is derived from a study of CD8+ T cells in alopecia areata. cDNA serving as the sequencing template came from extracted, reverse transcribed RNA. Repertoires were generated with immunoSEQ multiplex PCR, while TCRdb's copy carries only in-frame clones and drops some. This table holds tens of thousands of clones, approximately 61% found once. This receptor was obtained from a human donor with alopecia areata. The sequencing used CD8+ T cells sorted from blood, collected at week 0.

Here the CDR3 reads CSVEPPGQGYEQFF. CDR3 nucleotide sequence: TGCAGCGTCGAACCCCCTGGCCAGGGGTATGAGCAGTTCTTC. The rearrangement uses TRBV29-1 and TRBJ2-1, with D perhaps matching TRBD1 (6 bases). The ends were cut back, 6 bases at V and 8 bases at J, with 20 bases in the middle. This CDR3 is 14 amino acids long. Germline V lookup: CDR1 SQVTM, CDR2 ANQGSEA.